This T cell receptor (beta chain) was sequenced for a study of early T cells in non-severe SARS-CoV-2 infection. This clonotype was detected many times. MiXCR, applied by TCRdb to the 5' RACE reads, yields one record per CDR3 protein. The sample has about 21,000 distinct CDR3 sequences; 4.8% are singletons. The ends were cut back, 4 bases at V and 4 bases at J, with 14 bases in the middle. The length of the CDR3 is 14 residues. CDR1 LNHDA and CDR2 SQIVND come from the germline V gene (reference sequence). This TCR derives from an adult who was a healthcare worker with PCR-confirmed SARS-CoV-2 infection or an uninfected control (not recorded which). The chain employs TRBV19 and TRBJ2-7; possibly TRBD1 for D (7 bases). The sequencing input was whole blood. CDR3 coding DNA: TGTGCCAGTAGTAGCGGGACAGAAGTTTACGAGCAGTACTTC. Protein product: CASSSGTEVYEQYF.